This TCR beta chain was documented in a study of blood T cell repertoires in COVID-19. The CDR3 covers 15 residues. With 5 bases removed from V and 0 bases from J, the gap between germline ends came to 13 bases. The germline CDR1 and CDR2 sequences are MDHEN and SYDVKM. The table came from immunoSEQ multiplex PCR; TCRdb's copy has only in-frame clones and leaves some out. The sample carries 380,000 or so clones, more than 65% recorded once. Sequencing was done on a sample of peripheral blood. This rearrangement joins TRBV28 to TRBJ2-5; weak D call: TRBD2 (6 bases). The receptor comes from a human donor with acute or convalescent COVID-19. The donor label of this sample is uncertain. The CDR3 reads CASSPPGANQETQYF. The CDR3 DNA reads as TGTGCCAGCAGTCCCCCGGGAGCAAACCAAGAGACCCAGTACTTC.